These 21 T cell receptor beta chains share one sample of origin, sequenced in a study of cytomegalovirus exposure and HLA in healthy donors. PCR was performed using 60 Vbeta and 13 Jbeta primers. Sequencing was performed with immunoSEQ multiplex PCR; in TCRdb, only in-frame clones are kept and a portion is missing. Here the sample spans approximately 150,000 clones, 65% to 90% being singletons. The sample comprised PBMCs. The receptors derive from a middle-aged man in good health and CMV-seropositive.

This rearrangement joins TRBV11-2 to TRBJ1-2; no reliable D call. The V and J ends lost 5 bases and 4 bases respectively, with 11 bases between them. CDR3 size: 13 residues. Germline CDR1 and CDR2: SGHAT and FQNNGV. CDR3 loop: CASSPSVSYGYTF. Written as DNA, the CDR3 is TGTGCCAGCAGCCCCTCTGTTAGCTATGGCTACACCTTC.

The V and J genes are TRBV11-3 and TRBJ2-2; D perhaps matches TRBD1 (5 bases). Germline V gives CDR1 SGHNT, CDR2 YENEEA. The CDR3 extends over 16 amino acids. The V end was cut by 1 base, the J end by 1 base, with 10 bases between. This chain's CDR3 is CASSLGGPKNTGELFF. The DNA for the CDR3 is TGTGCCAGCAGCTTAGGGGGCCCCAAGAACACCGGGGAGCTGTTTTTT.

A remark on this clone: This same CDR3 is encoded by further DNA sequences in the sample. J is TRBJ2-7 and V is TRBV29-1; 7 bases match TRBD1. The CDR3 is made up of 14 amino acids. Losses at the gene ends were 7 bases for V and 4 bases for J; bases not matched to a gene: 13. CDR1 and CDR2 (germline): SQVTM, ANQGSEA. The DNA for the CDR3 is TGCAGCGCCATCACCGGGACAGCGGCATACGAGCAGTACTTC. Translated: CSAITGTAAYEQYF.

V and J are TRBV4-3 and TRBJ2-1; TRBD2 matches 8 bases. CDR3 length: 15 amino acids. V dropped 1 base and J dropped 6; count of bases not matched to a gene: 5. The germline CDR1 and CDR2 sequences are LGHNA and YSLEER. The CDR3 DNA sequence: TGCGCCAGCAGCCAAGCAGCGGGGGTCGGCAATGAGCAGTTCTTC. It is translated as CASSQAAGVGNEQFF.

This clone was recorded only once. The chain joins TRBV10-3 to TRBJ2-3, with D possibly matching TRBD2 (6 bases). Germline V CDR1 and CDR2: ENHRY, SYGVKD. Between the trimmed V and J ends, which lost 2 bases and 2 bases, there was a span of 8 bases. The CDR3 loop spans 14 amino acids. DNA of the CDR3: TGTGCCATCAGTGAGGGGGGGAACACAGATACGCAGTATTTT. Amino acid sequence: CAISEGGNTDTQYF.

This chain uses TRBV5-1 with TRBJ2-5; 14 bases fit TRBD2. With 1 base clipped from V and 2 bases from J, the junction kept 7 bases outside the gene matches. CDR1 and CDR2 from the germline V gene are SGHRS and YFSETQ. The CDR3 length is 18 residues. The CDR3 loop reads CASSLPTSGGAEQETQYF. CDR3 sequence (DNA): TGCGCCAGCAGCTTGCCGACTAGCGGGGGGGCCGAGCAAGAGACCCAGTACTTC. Using reference TRBV5-1 and TRBJ2-5 for the parts outside the CDR3, the full variable domain is KAGVTQTPRYLIKTRGQQVTLSCSPISGHRSVSWYQQTPGQGLQFLFEYFSETQRNKGNFPGRFSGRQFSNSRSEMNVSTLELGDSALYLCASSLPTSGGAEQETQYFGPGTRLLVL.

The J gene is TRBJ2-5, the V gene TRBV7-2; 9 bases match TRBD2. This CDR3 region has 14 residues. Germline trimming cut 1 base from V and 5 bases from J; bases unmatched to any gene: 2. Germline V gives CDR1 SGHTA, CDR2 FQGNSA. As DNA, the CDR3 is TGTGCCAGCAGCTTAGGGCGGGGGGGGGAGACCCAGTACTTC. This sequence encodes CASSLGRGGETQYF.

The rearrangement links TRBV2 to TRBJ1-2; D may be TRBD1 (6 bases). The CDR3 is made up of 13 amino acids. V was clipped by 4 bases and J by 1 base, with 7 bases between them. Germline V gene data show CDR1 as SNHLY and CDR2 as FYNNEI. CDR3 region: CASSADSNYGYTF. The DNA of the CDR3 is TGTGCCAGCAGTGCGGACAGTAACTATGGCTACACCTTC.

CDR3 sequence (DNA): TGTGCCAGCAGCTTCTTCGAGGTCGGTGAAAAACTGTTTTTT. Its protein is CASSFFEVGEKLFF. This chain connects TRBV7-9 to TRBJ1-4; D uncertain. CDR3 size: 14 residues. The ends were cut back, 3 bases at V and 7 bases at J, with 12 bases in the middle. Germline V CDR1 and CDR2: SEHNR, FQNEAQ (reference sequence).

This clone was observed a handful of times. J is TRBJ1-2 and V is TRBV5-6, with unresolved D. Germline CDR1 and CDR2: SGHDT and YYEEEE. There are 14 residues in the CDR3. V was cut by 0 bases and J by 2 bases, with 8 bases left in between. The CDR3 is CASSLVGENYGYTF. CDR3 nucleotide sequence: TGTGCCAGCAGCTTGGTCGGGGAAAACTATGGCTACACCTTC.

V gene TRBV9 combines with J gene TRBJ2-2; 10 positions agree with TRBD1. The V segment lost 4 bases and the J segment 4 bases; nucleotides outside the gene matches: 4. Per germline, CDR1 SGDLS and CDR2 YYNGEE. The CDR3 has 15 amino acids. DNA of the CDR3: TGTGCCAGCAGCACCGGGACAGGGGTCACCGGGGAGCTGTTTTTT. This gives the protein CASSTGTGVTGELFF.

On this clone: The junction departs from germline at one end; a sequencing error may be responsible. This rearrangement joins TRBV5-4 to TRBJ2-7; the D gene is possibly TRBD1 (5 bases). Germline CDR1 is SGHNT and CDR2 is YYREEE (reference sequence). The length of the CDR3 is 13 residues. CDR3 sequence reads: CASSFQGIYEQYF. The DNA of the CDR3 is TGTGCAAGCAGCTTCCAGGGTATCTACGAGCAGTACTTC.

This chain uses TRBV11-2 with TRBJ2-3; TRBD1 agrees at 7 bases. V lost 4 bases, J lost 3 bases, and 7 bases stayed unmatched. From germline, CDR1 is SGHAT and CDR2 FQNNGV. The CDR3 is made up of 15 amino acids. The CDR3 here is CASSSGPTGTDTQYF. The CDR3 nucleotides read TGTGCCAGCAGCTCCGGCCCGACAGGGACAGATACGCAGTATTTT.

The gene calls are TRBV7-2 and TRBJ1-1; 8 nucleotides line up with TRBD1. This CDR3 is 13 amino acids long. Germline values: CDR1 SGHTA, CDR2 FQGNSA. Germline trimming cut 6 bases from V and 7 bases from J; bases unmatched to any gene: 7. Here the CDR3 reads CASRSPGQDEAFF. The CDR3 coding sequence is TGTGCCAGCAGGTCACCGGGACAGGATGAAGCTTTCTTT.

V is TRBV19 and J is TRBJ2-1, with D tentatively TRBD2 (6 bases). With 4 bases removed from V and 7 bases from J, the gap between germline ends came to 17 bases. From germline, CDR1 is LNHDA and CDR2 SQIVND (reference sequence). The CDR3 spans 15 residues. The CDR3 region is CASSKGPGTWNEQFF. The CDR3 DNA reads as TGTGCCAGTAGTAAGGGCCCAGGGACTTGGAATGAGCAGTTCTTC.

The chain uses TRBV4-1 and TRBJ2-5; 9 bases are shared with TRBD1. This CDR3 is 15 amino acids long. Per the germline V gene, CDR1 is MGHRA and CDR2 is YSYEKL. J lost 1 base, V lost 5 bases, and 5 bases had no gene match. Written as DNA, the CDR3 is TGCGCCAGCAGCGGGTGGACAGGGGTCCAAGAGACCCAGTACTTC. Residues: CASSGWTGVQETQYF.

V is TRBV5-1 and J is TRBJ2-1, with 8 nucleotides matching TRBD2. This CDR3 has 14 residues. The V segment lost 3 bases and the J segment 2 bases; nucleotides outside the gene matches: 1. The germline V gene encodes CDR1 SGHRS and CDR2 YFSETQ. The CDR3 here is CASSSAGAYNEQFF. The CDR3 DNA is TGCGCCAGCAGCTCAGCGGGAGCCTACAATGAGCAGTTCTTC. The full variable domain, with the rest looked up from reference TRBV5-1 and TRBJ2-1, is KAGVTQTPRYLIKTRGQQVTLSCSPISGHRSVSWYQQTPGQGLQFLFEYFSETQRNKGNFPGRFSGRQFSNSRSEMNVSTLELGDSALYLCASSSAGAYNEQFFGPGTRLTVL.

The chain employs TRBV30 and TRBJ2-2, with 8 bases matching TRBD1. Germline CDR1 is GTSNPN and CDR2 is SVGIG (reference sequence). CDR3 length: 14 amino acids. V lost 4 bases and J lost 4; bases outside the gene matches: 5. CDR3 residues: CAWNRQGSTGELFF. The CDR3 bases are TGTGCCTGGAATAGACAGGGGAGCACCGGGGAGCTGTTTTTT.

This chain connects TRBV6-5 to TRBJ1-2; perhaps TRBD1 as D (5 bases). V lost 2 bases, J lost 8 bases, and 12 bases lay in between. The CDR3 is made up of 13 amino acids. Germline CDR1 is MNHEY and CDR2 is SVGAGI. In DNA, the CDR3 is TGTGCCAGCAGTTACGGGGCCGGCGGAGGCTACACCTTC. As protein: CASSYGAGGGYTF.

In nucleotides, the CDR3 is TGTGCCAGCAGCCGGGTAGGGGCAGGGGAGAACGAGCAGTACTTC. Its protein product is CASSRVGAGENEQYF. This chain uses TRBV6-5 with TRBJ2-7; maybe TRBD1 (6 bases). The V end lost 6 bases, the J end lost 5 bases, and 20 bases lay between the germline ends. In germline, CDR1 is MNHEY, CDR2 SVGAGI. The CDR3 has 15 amino acids.

This clone was seen a few times. The chain joins TRBV6-5 to TRBJ2-5; D not resolved. CDR3 length equals 11 residues. With 5 bases removed from V and 7 bases from J, the gap between germline ends came to 8 bases. The germline CDR1 and CDR2 sequences are MNHEY and SVGAGI. CDR3 loop: CASSEYRTQYF. The DNA for the CDR3 is TGTGCCAGCAGTGAATACAGGACCCAGTACTTC.